Shown below are 7 T cell receptor beta chains from a single sample sequenced in a study of OX40 agonist ivuxolimab in advanced cancers. Sequencing used immunoSEQ multiplex PCR; TCRdb keeps in-frame clones, though not all of them. In the table there are 70,000 to 80,000 clones, roughly nine tenths of which are singletons. The sequenced sample was CD4+ or CD8+ T cells sorted from blood, obtained in a trial of the OX40 agonist ivuxolimab. The receptors were sampled from an adult with an advanced solid tumor such as melanoma, head and neck, liver or kidney cancer.

The chain couples TRBV6-5 to TRBJ2-3, with a possible D match to TRBD1 (5 bases). Trimming removed 2 bases from V and 4 bases from J, with 10 bases in between. The CDR3 sequence is 14 residues long. CDR1 is MNHEY, CDR2 SVGAGI, per germline. Here the CDR3 DNA reads TGTGCCAGCAGTTACAGTTGGGGCGCAGATACGCAGTATTTT. Translated: CASSYSWGADTQYF.

The chain couples TRBV19 to TRBJ2-1; D is unresolved. Germline CDR1 LNHDA, CDR2 SQIVND (reference sequence). This CDR3 region has 11 residues. Trimming shortened V by 8 bases and J by 12 bases, and 14 bases separated the two germline ends. The CDR3 reads CASAHQVRQFF. In nucleotides, the CDR3 is TGTGCCAGTGCACACCAAGTGAGGCAGTTCTTC.

The chain combines TRBV5-1 with TRBJ1-6; 8 bases map to TRBD1. Germline V gene data show CDR1 as SGHRS and CDR2 as YFSETQ. The trim removed 4 bases at V and 8 bases at J, leaving 8 bases unmatched. This CDR3 spans 15 amino acids. The CDR3 loop reads CASSPWTGKDSPLHF. CDR3 nucleotides: TGCGCCAGCAGCCCCTGGACAGGGAAGGATTCACCCCTCCACTTT.

J is TRBJ1-2 and V is TRBV7-8; 8 bases are shared with TRBD1. Germline CDR1 SGHVS, CDR2 FQNEAQ. Trimming removed 3 bases from V and 7 bases from J; junction bases left unmatched: 7. The CDR3 consists of 14 residues. The CDR3 here is CASSLNRGDGGYTF. The CDR3 nucleotides read TGTGCCAGCAGCTTGAACAGGGGGGATGGTGGCTACACCTTC. Looking up the rest from reference TRBV7-8 and TRBJ1-2 gives the full variable domain: GAGVSQSPRYKVAKRGQDVALRCDPISGHVSLFWYQQALGQGPEFLTYFQNEAQLDKSGLPSDRFFAERPEGSVSTLKIQRTQQEDSAVYLCASSLNRGDGGYTFGSGTRLTVV.

V gene TRBV6-5 combines with J gene TRBJ2-2; the match to TRBD1 covers 9 bases. CDR3 length: 13 residues. Germline assignment: CDR1 MNHEY and CDR2 SVGAGI. V lost 8 bases to trimming and J lost 7 bases; unmatched junction nucleotides: 5. This CDR3 reads CASGGTGIGELFF. The CDR3 DNA reads TGTGCCAGCGGCGGGACAGGGATCGGGGAGCTGTTTTTT.

The V call is TRBV30, the J call TRBJ2-7; D tentatively reads TRBD1 or TRBD2 (5 bases each). The CDR3 spans 12 residues. CDR1 and CDR2 (germline): GTSNPN, SVGIG (reference sequence). Between the trimmed V and J ends, which lost 1 base and 2 bases, there was a span of 6 bases. The CDR3, as DNA: TGTGCCTGGAGTGGGGGGACCTACGAGCAGTACTTC. Encoded protein: CAWSGGTYEQYF.

The rearrangement joins TRBV7-9 to TRBJ2-7, with TRBD1 matching over 7 bases. The V segment lost 2 bases and the J segment 2 bases; nucleotides outside the gene matches: 3. CDR3 length: 14 amino acids. CDR1 and CDR2 from the germline V gene are SEHNR and FQNEAQ (reference sequence). The CDR3 loop reads CASSLSQGPYEQYF. CDR3 DNA: TGTGCCAGCAGCTTATCACAGGGGCCCTACGAGCAGTACTTC.